Presented here are 27 T cell receptor beta chains from one specimen sequenced in a study of monozygotic twins with cystic fibrosis. TCRdb's table, derived via immunoSEQ multiplex PCR, lists solely in-frame clones and lacks some. The sample records over 20,000 clones, 97% being singletons. Source material: blood. These receptors originate from a girl aged 5-17 years with cystic fibrosis.

J is TRBJ1-5 and V is TRBV13; no firm D call. Germline V gene lookup returns CDR1 PRHDT and CDR2 FYEKMQ (reference sequence). Trimming left V 3 bases short and J 1 base short, with 4 bases between. The CDR3 extends over 13 amino acids. CDR3 in DNA: TGTGCCAGCAGCTTGGGGAGCAATCAGCCCCAGCATTTT. Protein: CASSLGSNQPQHF.

The chain recombines TRBV18 with TRBJ1-1; D gene unclear. Germline-derived CDR1 and CDR2 are KGHSH and LQKENI. CDR3 length: 17 amino acids. V was trimmed by 2 bases and J by 6 bases, leaving 22 bases between them. This CDR3 is CASSPFSVRADGAEAFF. CDR3 DNA sequence: TGTGCCAGCTCACCATTCTCGGTCCGGGCCGACGGGGCTGAAGCTTTCTTT.

J is TRBJ2-3 and V is TRBV29-1, with TRBD2 matching over 8 bases. This CDR3 spans 16 amino acids. The germline gives CDR1 SQVTM, CDR2 ANQGSEA. V lost 6 bases and J lost 1; bases outside the gene matches: 12. In nucleotides, the CDR3 is TGCAGCGTCGGCCGGGGGCCTAGCGGGCGCACAGATACGCAGTATTTT. This sequence encodes CSVGRGPSGRTDTQYF.

The chain combines TRBV9 with TRBJ2-5, with 8 bases identical to TRBD2. Germline CDR1 is SGDLS and CDR2 is YYNGEE. The V gene end was trimmed by 4 bases and the J gene end by 5 bases; junction bases not matched to a gene: 10. The CDR3 is 15 amino acids. The CDR3 loop reads CASSRRGGRGETQYF. CDR3 bases: TGTGCCAGCAGCCGCCGGGGGGGCCGTGGGGAGACCCAGTACTTC.

The chain joins TRBV21-1 to TRBJ2-7; the table's D call, TRBD2, was not checked against the DNA. TRBV21-1 represents a pseudogene. The CDR3 is made up of 13 amino acids. The CDR3 spells CASSKAKTYEQYV. The CDR3 DNA reads as TGTGCCAGCAGCAAAGCGAAGACTTACGAGCAGTACGTC.

The chain is built from TRBV4-2 and TRBJ2-3, with D possibly matching TRBD2 (6 bases). The CDR3 has 14 amino acids. Germline V gene sequence: CDR1 LGHNA, CDR2 YNFKEQ. Trimming removed 0 bases from V and 5 bases from J, with 9 bases in between. The CDR3 loop is CASSQDRGIDTQYF. CDR3 bases: TGTGCCAGCAGCCAAGATCGGGGGATAGATACGCAGTATTTT.

This chain joins TRBV14 and TRBJ1-2; D is possibly TRBD1 (5 bases). The germline CDR1 and CDR2 sequences are SGHDN and FVKESK. Trimming stripped 4 bases from V and 8 bases from J, with 14 bases between. The CDR3 has 13 residues. In DNA form, the CDR3 reads TGTGCCAGCAGCCCGGGGGTCACTGGGGGCTACACCTTC. It yields the protein CASSPGVTGGYTF.

A remark on this clone: The junction does not match germline at one end; this may be a read error. The V gene is TRBV7-2, the J gene TRBJ2-3, with 12 bases matching TRBD2. The CDR3 is 15 residues long. Per germline, CDR1 SGHTA and CDR2 FQGNSA. The CDR3 loop is CASSLAGGRSDTQYF. The CDR3 DNA reads as TGTGCCAGCAGCCTAGCGGGAGGGCGATCAGATACGCAGTATTTT.

The V gene is TRBV5-4, the J gene TRBJ2-5; D is uncertain. This CDR3 has 13 residues. CDR1 is SGHNT, CDR2 YYREEE, per germline (reference sequence). V was clipped by 4 bases and J by 3 bases, with 10 bases between them. CDR3 nucleotide sequence: TGTGCCAGCAGCCCCTCGGACGAAGAGACCCAGTACTTC. Residues: CASSPSDEETQYF.

The V call is TRBV10-2, the J call TRBJ2-2; TRBD2 matches 10 bases. Germline assignment: CDR1 WSHSY and CDR2 SAAADI. The trim removed 6 bases at V and 0 bases at J, leaving 4 bases unmatched. The CDR3 spans 16 residues. Written as DNA, the CDR3 is TGCGCCAGCAGAACCGGGACTAGCGCGAACACCGGGGAGCTGTTTTTT. Translated, it gives CASRTGTSANTGELFF.

V is TRBV15 and J is TRBJ2-7; no clear D. The CDR3 has 14 amino acids. The germline V gene has CDR1 LNHNV and CDR2 YYDKDF (reference sequence). Trimming shortened V by 4 bases and J by 0 bases, and 10 bases separated the two germline ends. The CDR3: CATSKDWPSYEQYF. The CDR3 region has the DNA TGTGCCACCAGCAAAGACTGGCCCTCCTACGAGCAGTACTTC.

The chain employs TRBV6-7 and TRBJ2-2; D may be TRBD1 (7 bases). TRBV6-7 has ORF status, its function being uncertain. CDR3 length equals 15 residues. V lost 6 bases, J lost 7 bases, and 18 bases lay in between. The DNA of the CDR3 is TGTGCCAGCAGCCTCGGCAGGGGGGATCACGGGGAGCTGTTTTTT. The encoded protein is CASSLGRGDHGELFF.

In DNA form, the CDR3 reads TGTGCCATCAGTGAGGTTAGCCTCCAAGAGACCCAGTACTTC. Protein sequence: CAISEVSLQETQYF. The V call is TRBV10-3, the J call TRBJ2-5; D remains unclear. V lost 2 bases and J lost 1, with 8 bases in between. The CDR3 is made up of 14 amino acids. In germline, CDR1 is ENHRY, CDR2 SYGVKD.

The chain has TRBV5-1 and TRBJ2-1; no definite D call. Trimming took off 4 bases at V and 9 bases at J, with 17 bases between the two ends. This CDR3 has 14 amino acids. Germline assignment: CDR1 SGHRS and CDR2 YFSETQ. CDR3 sequence (DNA): TGCGCCAGCAGCCTAATAGATACGGATGTTGAGCAGTTCTTC. This codes for CASSLIDTDVEQFF.

The chain has TRBV28 and TRBJ2-2; 9 positions match TRBD1. The junction had 12 bases not matched to a gene; V was cut back by 10 bases and J by 6 bases. This CDR3 spans 15 amino acids. Germline-derived CDR1 and CDR2 are MDHEN and SYDVKM. Here the CDR3 DNA reads TGTGCCATCTCCCCGGCGGGACAGGGTTCCGGGGAGCTGTTTTTT. This translates into CAISPAGQGSGELFF.

The V call is TRBV19, the J call TRBJ2-2, with a tentative D call TRBD1 (5 bases). In germline, CDR1 is LNHDA, CDR2 SQIVND (reference sequence). Trimming left V 4 bases short and J 5 bases short, with 11 bases between. This CDR3 has 14 amino acids. The CDR3 protein is CASSTGMRTGELFF. The DNA of the CDR3 is TGTGCCAGTAGTACAGGGATGAGGACCGGGGAGCTGTTTTTT.

This clone was counted a single time. The chain links TRBV6-4 to TRBJ1-1; D gene uncertain. V was trimmed by 3 bases and J by 6 bases, leaving 5 bases between them. The CDR3 is 11 amino acids. The germline gives CDR1 MRHNA, CDR2 SNTAGT. CDR3 residues: CASSERAEAFF. The CDR3, as DNA: TGTGCCAGCAGTGAAAGGGCTGAAGCTTTCTTT.

The V and J genes are TRBV6-5 and TRBJ1-6; 9 positions agree with TRBD1. Germline V gene lookup returns CDR1 MNHEY and CDR2 SVGAGI. With V trimmed by 5 bases and J by 6 bases, 5 bases remained unmatched. The CDR3 is 15 amino acids. The CDR3 nucleotides are TGTGCCAGCAGTCGCCGGACAGGGGTTAATTCACCCCTCCACTTT. This gives the protein CASSRRTGVNSPLHF.

The chain uses TRBV4-1 and TRBJ2-7; TRBD2 matches 7 bases. The CDR3 loop spans 16 amino acids. The ends lost 4 bases at V and 1 base at J; junction bases unmatched: 10. The germline gives CDR1 MGHRA, CDR2 YSYEKL. Here the CDR3 DNA reads TGCGCCAGCAGCCGTCCAGCGGGGTCAACGTCCTACGAGCAGTACGTC. Translating it yields CASSRPAGSTSYEQYV.

The rearrangement joins TRBV10-3 to TRBJ2-1; 9 nucleotides agree with TRBD1. From germline, CDR1 is ENHRY and CDR2 SYGVKD. V dropped 2 bases and J dropped 9; count of bases not matched to a gene: 2. This CDR3 spans 13 amino acids. As DNA, the CDR3 is TGTGCCATCAGTGAGACAGGGGGCGGTGAGCAGTTCTTC. Translating gives CAISETGGGEQFF.

The chain joins TRBV11-2 to TRBJ2-4; D ambiguous. The germline V and J ends were trimmed by 4 bases and 4 bases, with 17 bases remaining between them. Germline CDR1 and CDR2: SGHAT and FQNNGV. The CDR3 consists of 16 residues. Here the CDR3 DNA reads TGTGCCAGCAGCTCCCTATTCCGCGGCCTTAAAAACATTCAGTACTTC. Its translation: CASSSLFRGLKNIQYF.

The chain uses TRBV11-2 and TRBJ1-2; 8 nucleotides line up with TRBD1. From germline, CDR1 is SGHAT and CDR2 FQNNGV. The CDR3 contains 17 residues. J lost 8 bases, V lost 5 bases, and 19 bases had no gene match. As DNA, the CDR3 is TGTGCCAGCAGCCCTTTGACAGGGGTGGCCCGGGTGGGAGGCTACACCTTC. As protein: CASSPLTGVARVGGYTF.

This chain uses TRBV7-6 with TRBJ2-7; 13 bases fit TRBD2. The CDR3 is 17 residues long. J was trimmed by 5 bases and V by 0 bases; bases with no gene match: 7. Germline V gene lookup returns CDR1 SGHVS and CDR2 FNYEAQ. The CDR3: CASSLALLAGGPHEQYF. CDR3 nucleotide sequence: TGTGCCAGCAGCTTAGCCCTACTAGCGGGAGGGCCACACGAGCAGTACTTC.

The chain couples TRBV9 to TRBJ1-3; D gene unclear. Trimming stripped 2 bases from V and 1 base from J, with 22 bases between. Germline V gives CDR1 SGDLS, CDR2 YYNGEE. This CDR3 region has 19 residues. The CDR3 loop is CASSVQVGVEGGSGNTIYF. The CDR3 DNA is TGTGCCAGCAGCGTCCAGGTGGGAGTGGAGGGTGGTTCTGGAAACACCATATATTTT.

The chain has TRBV9 and TRBJ1-4; 7 positions match TRBD1. Germline V CDR1 and CDR2: SGDLS, YYNGEE. The CDR3 covers 15 residues. The junction had 9 bases not matched to a gene; V was cut back by 3 bases and J by 7 bases. CDR3 sequence: CASSAQGVRGEKLFF. The CDR3 DNA follows: TGTGCCAGCAGCGCGCAGGGGGTCCGTGGTGAAAAACTGTTTTTT. The full variable domain, in which reference TRBV9 and TRBJ1-4 provide the parts outside the CDR3, is DSGVTQTPKHLITATGQRVTLRCSPRSGDLSVYWYQQSLDQGLQFLIQYYNGEERAKGNILERFSAQQFPDLHSELNLSSLELGDSALYFCASSAQGVRGEKLFFGSGTQLSVL.

V usage is TRBV9 and J usage is TRBJ1-3; possibly TRBD1 for D (5 bases). The V end lost 4 bases, the J end lost 3 bases, and 14 bases lay between the germline ends. There are 15 residues in the CDR3. Germline-derived CDR1 and CDR2 are SGDLS and YYNGEE. CDR3 DNA sequence: TGTGCCAGCAGCCCTTATGTGGGGGTTGGAAACACCATATATTTT. Its translation: CASSPYVGVGNTIYF.

In DNA, the CDR3 is TGCGCCAGCAGCTTGGGGCAGGGGGCTAACTATGGCTACACCTTC. Translation: CASSLGQGANYGYTF. The chain employs TRBV5-1 and TRBJ1-2; 7 nucleotides align to TRBD1. Looked up from germline, CDR1 is SGHRS and CDR2 is YFSETQ. This CDR3 has 15 residues. The V segment lost 0 bases and the J segment 0 bases; nucleotides outside the gene matches: 2.